The 2 T cell receptor beta chains below all came from one sample that was sequenced in a study of graft-versus-host responses after intestinal transplantation. Some clones are missing from TCRdb's copy, which holds only in-frame ones; the method was immunoSEQ multiplex PCR. The sample has roughly 70,000 clones; approximately 92% are singletons. The sample here was bone marrow, taken less than 750 days after intestinal transplantation. The receptor set was obtained from a human patient who received an intestinal transplant, so some T cells may come from the graft donor.

This chain links TRBV11-2 with TRBJ2-3; D remains ambiguous. CDR3 length: 15 residues. The germline CDR1 and CDR2 sequences are SGHAT and FQNNGV. V was shortened by 2 bases and J by 2 bases, with 11 bases between the two germline ends. CDR3 nucleotides: TGTGCCAGCAGCTTATGGGTAGCTGTCACAGATACGCAGTATTTT. This gives the protein CASSLWVAVTDTQYF.

V usage is TRBV6-5 and J usage is TRBJ2-7; 7 bases align to TRBD1. The V segment lost 5 bases and the J segment 2 bases; nucleotides outside the gene matches: 6. CDR1 is MNHEY, CDR2 SVGAGI, per germline. The CDR3 contains 14 residues. CDR3: CASSVGQETYEQYF. The CDR3 DNA reads as TGTGCCAGCAGTGTCGGACAGGAAACCTACGAGCAGTACTTC.